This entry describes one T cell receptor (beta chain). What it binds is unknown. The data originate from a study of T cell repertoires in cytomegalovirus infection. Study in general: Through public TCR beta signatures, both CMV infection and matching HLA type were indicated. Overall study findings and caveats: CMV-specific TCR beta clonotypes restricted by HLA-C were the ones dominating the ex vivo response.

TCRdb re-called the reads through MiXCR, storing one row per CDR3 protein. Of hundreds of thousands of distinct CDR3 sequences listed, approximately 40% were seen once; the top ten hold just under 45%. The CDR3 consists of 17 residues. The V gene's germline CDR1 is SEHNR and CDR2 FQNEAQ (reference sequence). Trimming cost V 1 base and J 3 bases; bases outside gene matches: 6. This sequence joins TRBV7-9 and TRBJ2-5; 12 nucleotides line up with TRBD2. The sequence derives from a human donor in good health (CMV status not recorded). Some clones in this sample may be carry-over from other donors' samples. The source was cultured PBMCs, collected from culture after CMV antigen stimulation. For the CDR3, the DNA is TGTGCCAGCAGCTTAGGGACTAGCGGGACTGGCGAAGAGACCCAGTACTTC. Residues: CASSLGTSGTGEETQYF.